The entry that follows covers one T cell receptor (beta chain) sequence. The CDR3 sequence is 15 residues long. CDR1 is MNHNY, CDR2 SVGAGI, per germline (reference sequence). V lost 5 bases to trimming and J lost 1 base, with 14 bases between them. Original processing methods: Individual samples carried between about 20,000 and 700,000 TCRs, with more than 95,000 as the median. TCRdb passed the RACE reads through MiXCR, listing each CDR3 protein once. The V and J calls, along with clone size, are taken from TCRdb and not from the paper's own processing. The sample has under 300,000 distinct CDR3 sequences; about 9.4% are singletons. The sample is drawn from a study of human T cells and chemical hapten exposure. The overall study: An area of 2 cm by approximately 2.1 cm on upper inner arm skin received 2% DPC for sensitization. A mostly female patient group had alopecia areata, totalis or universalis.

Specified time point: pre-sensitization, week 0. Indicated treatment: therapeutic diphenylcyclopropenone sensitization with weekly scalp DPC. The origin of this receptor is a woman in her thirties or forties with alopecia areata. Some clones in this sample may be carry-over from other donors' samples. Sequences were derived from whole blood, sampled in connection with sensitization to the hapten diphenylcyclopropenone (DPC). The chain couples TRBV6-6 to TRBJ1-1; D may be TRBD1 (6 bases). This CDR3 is CASSDRQAANTEAFF. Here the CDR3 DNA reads TGTGCCAGCAGTGATCGACAGGCCGCGAACACTGAAGCTTTCTTT.